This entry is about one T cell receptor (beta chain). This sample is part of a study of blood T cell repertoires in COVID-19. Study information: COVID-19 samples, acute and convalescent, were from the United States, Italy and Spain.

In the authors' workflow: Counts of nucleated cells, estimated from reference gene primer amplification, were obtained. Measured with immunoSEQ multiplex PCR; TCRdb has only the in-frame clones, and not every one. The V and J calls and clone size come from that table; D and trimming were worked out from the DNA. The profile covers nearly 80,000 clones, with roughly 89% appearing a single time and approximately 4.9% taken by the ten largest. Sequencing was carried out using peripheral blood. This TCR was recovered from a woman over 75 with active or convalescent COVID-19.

The CDR3 spells CASSIQGAVNSPLHF. CDR3 DNA: TGTGCCAGCAGTATACAGGGGGCGGTTAATTCACCCCTCCACTTT. The chain combines TRBV6-5 with TRBJ1-6, with 9 bases aligning to TRBD1. This CDR3 comprises 15 residues. The junction had 5 bases not matched to a gene; V was cut back by 5 bases and J by 6 bases. Germline lookup yields CDR1 MNHEY and CDR2 SVGAGI.